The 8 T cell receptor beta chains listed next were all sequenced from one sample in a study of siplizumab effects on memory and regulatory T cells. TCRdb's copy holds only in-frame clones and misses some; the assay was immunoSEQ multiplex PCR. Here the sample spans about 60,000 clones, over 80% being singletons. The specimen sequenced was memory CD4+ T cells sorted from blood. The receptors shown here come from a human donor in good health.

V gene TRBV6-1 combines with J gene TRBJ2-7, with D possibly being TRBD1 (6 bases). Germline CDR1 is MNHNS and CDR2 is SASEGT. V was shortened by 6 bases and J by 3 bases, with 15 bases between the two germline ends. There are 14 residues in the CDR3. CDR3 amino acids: CASSATGINYEQYF. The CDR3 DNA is TGTGCCAGCAGCGCAACAGGGATCAACTACGAGCAGTACTTC.

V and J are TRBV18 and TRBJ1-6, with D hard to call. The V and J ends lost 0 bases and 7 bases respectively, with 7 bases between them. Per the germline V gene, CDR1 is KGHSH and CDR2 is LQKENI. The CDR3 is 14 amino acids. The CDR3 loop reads CASSPPPENSPLHF. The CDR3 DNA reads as TGTGCCAGCTCACCACCTCCCGAAAATTCACCCCTCCACTTT.

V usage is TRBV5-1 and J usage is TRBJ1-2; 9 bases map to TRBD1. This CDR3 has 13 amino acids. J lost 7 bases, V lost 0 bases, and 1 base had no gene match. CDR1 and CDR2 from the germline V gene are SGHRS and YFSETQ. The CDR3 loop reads CASSLGTGAGYTF. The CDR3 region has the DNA TGCGCCAGCAGCTTGGGGACAGGGGCTGGCTACACCTTC.

CDR3 DNA sequence: TGTGCCACCAGCAGAGAGTCCGGCAGGGATTTAGCCAAAAACATTCAGTACTTC. Protein sequence: CATSRESGRDLAKNIQYF. The V gene is TRBV15, the J gene TRBJ2-4; a weak D match, TRBD1 (5 bases). Trimming took off 0 bases at V and 0 bases at J, with 15 bases between the two ends. The CDR3 length is 18 residues. The V gene's germline CDR1 is LNHNV and CDR2 YYDKDF (reference sequence).

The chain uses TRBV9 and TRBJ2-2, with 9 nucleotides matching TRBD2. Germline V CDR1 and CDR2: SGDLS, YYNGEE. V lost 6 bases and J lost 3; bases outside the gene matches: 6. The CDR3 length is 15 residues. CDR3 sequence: CASTPSGEDTGELFF. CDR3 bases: TGTGCCAGCACCCCTAGCGGGGAGGACACCGGGGAGCTGTTTTTT.

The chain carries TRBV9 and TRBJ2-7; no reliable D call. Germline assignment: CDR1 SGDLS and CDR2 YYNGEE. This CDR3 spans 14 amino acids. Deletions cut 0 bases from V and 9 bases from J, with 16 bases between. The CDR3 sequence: CASSVEAGPAVQYF. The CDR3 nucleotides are TGTGCCAGCAGCGTAGAAGCCGGTCCTGCTGTGCAGTACTTC.

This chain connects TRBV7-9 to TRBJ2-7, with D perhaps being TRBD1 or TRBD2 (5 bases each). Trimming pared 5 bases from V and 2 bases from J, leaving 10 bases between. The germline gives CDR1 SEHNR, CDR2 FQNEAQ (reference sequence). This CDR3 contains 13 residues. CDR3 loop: CASSRDGAYEQYF. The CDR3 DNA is TGTGCCAGCAGCAGGGACGGAGCCTACGAGCAGTACTTC.

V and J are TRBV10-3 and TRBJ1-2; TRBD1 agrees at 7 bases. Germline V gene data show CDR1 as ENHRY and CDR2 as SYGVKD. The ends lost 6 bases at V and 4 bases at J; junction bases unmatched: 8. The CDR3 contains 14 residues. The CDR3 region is CAIRPEQGPYGYTF. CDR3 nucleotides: TGTGCCATCAGGCCAGAACAGGGGCCCTATGGCTACACCTTC.